The following is a T cell receptor beta chain sequence with its context. Its antigen is as yet unknown. The CDR3 spans 16 residues. The germline CDR1 and CDR2 sequences are SGHNT and YENEEA. V was pared by 1 base and J by 4 bases, with 14 bases between. TCRdb keeps only in-frame clones here, not all; method: immunoSEQ multiplex PCR. The sample lists around 160,000 clones; around 89% were seen once. This entry comes from a study of T cell responses to AZD1222 COVID-19 vaccine. Study results and limitations: Dominant at 160-218 and 743-854, vaccine-associated CD4 TCRs also spanned spike. Nearly half of the spike-specific TCRs reportedly recognize variant regions that carry no mutations.

The genes are TRBV11-3 and TRBJ2-1; weak D call: TRBD2 (6 bases). The sequences come from peripheral blood, collected on day 0 of AZD1222 vaccination. This sequence originates from an adult in good health. The CDR3 coding sequence is TGTGCCAGCAGCTTAGCCGGGACTGGGGGTTACAATGAGCAGTTCTTC. It translates to CASSLAGTGGYNEQFF.